This passage covers 27 T cell receptor beta chains from one sample sequenced in a study of control samples from healthy donors and cancer patients. Profiling relied on immunoSEQ multiplex PCR, and the TCRdb table lists in-frame clones only, not all of them. This sample carries 170,000 or so clones, 90% to 95% of them seen once, and the ten largest clones take 1.2% to 1.5%. The sample taken for sequencing was blood. The receptors stem from a woman between 18 and 29 years old in good health.

This chain uses TRBV7-2 with TRBJ1-1, with D uncertain. Germline CDR1 SGHTA, CDR2 FQGNSA. V was cut by 5 bases and J by 1 base, with 14 bases left in between. There are 15 residues in the CDR3. The CDR3 DNA sequence: TGTGCCAGCAGCCCTACCCCAGGCGGGAACACTGAAGCTTTCTTT. The encoded protein is CASSPTPGGNTEAFF.

This chain uses TRBV11-2 with TRBJ2-7; D may correspond to TRBD1 or TRBD2 (5 bases each). V gave up 5 bases and J gave up 9 bases, with 20 bases separating them. The CDR3 covers 14 residues. Germline CDR1 is SGHAT and CDR2 is FQNNGV. CDR3 DNA: TGTGCCAGCAGCCCCACCGGGACCTCGTTAAGGCAGTACTTC. Translation: CASSPTGTSLRQYF.

J is TRBJ1-1 and V is TRBV10-1; 9 nucleotides align to TRBD1. Per the germline V gene, CDR1 is WNHNN and CDR2 is SYGVQD (reference sequence). The CDR3 totals 14 residues. The J segment lost 3 bases and the V segment lost 8 bases, leaving 7 bases of the junction unmatched. The CDR3 loop reads CASGKGQGDTEAFF. CDR3 nucleotides: TGCGCCAGCGGGAAGGGACAGGGAGACACTGAAGCTTTCTTT.

This clone has just one count. The chain joins TRBV2 to TRBJ1-2, with TRBD1 as a possible D gene (6 bases). The CDR3 contains 14 residues. V was clipped by 7 bases and J by 2 bases, with 14 bases between them. Germline V gene sequence: CDR1 SNHLY, CDR2 FYNNEI. CDR3 in DNA: TGTGCCAGCACGGGGCAGGGGTCCAACTATGGCTACACCTTC. Protein: CASTGQGSNYGYTF.

The CDR3 nucleotides are TGTGCCAGCAGCTTGGGACTAGCCCAAGAGACCCAGTACTTC. Its protein is CASSLGLAQETQYF. The chain recombines TRBV5-4 with TRBJ2-5; TRBD2 agrees at 7 bases. Germline-derived CDR1 and CDR2 are SGHNT and YYREEE (reference sequence). This CDR3 contains 14 residues. V shed 0 bases, J shed 1 base, and the junction held 0 bases outside the gene matches. Looking up the rest from reference TRBV5-4 and TRBJ2-5 gives the full variable domain: ETGVTQSPTHLIKTRGQQVTLRCSSQSGHNTVSWYQQALGQGPQFIFQYYREEENGRGNFPPRFSGLQFPNYSSELNVNALELDDSALYLCASSLGLAQETQYFGPGTRLLVL.

The chain carries TRBV6-2 or TRBV6-3 and TRBJ1-4, with D hard to call. This CDR3 comprises 16 residues. V was pared by 2 bases and J by 3 bases, with 13 bases between. The V gene's germline CDR1 is MNHEY and CDR2 SVGEGT. The CDR3 region is CASSYVRTVANEKLFF. The CDR3 DNA sequence: TGTGCCAGCAGTTACGTTCGGACGGTAGCTAATGAAAAACTGTTTTTT.

This chain uses TRBV6-4 with TRBJ2-3; D ambiguous. Germline loops: CDR1 MRHNA, CDR2 SNTAGT. The CDR3 consists of 14 residues. Between the trimmed V and J ends, which lost 0 bases and 0 bases, there was a span of 4 bases. DNA for the CDR3: TGTGCCAGCAGTGACTCGACTAGCACAGATACGCAGTATTTT. Translation gives CASSDSTSTDTQYF.

The V call is TRBV18, the J call TRBJ1-1; TRBD1 agrees at 7 bases. J lost 6 bases, V lost 6 bases, and 10 bases had no gene match. Germline V gives CDR1 KGHSH, CDR2 LQKENI. This CDR3 has 14 residues. Written as DNA, the CDR3 is TGTGCCAGCTCTCCCGGGACAGCCGACGCTGAAGCTTTCTTT. This sequence encodes CASSPGTADAEAFF.

The J gene is TRBJ2-5, the V gene TRBV19; 7 bases match TRBD2. After removal of 1 base from V and 0 bases from J, the junction contained 5 bases not matched to a gene. The CDR3 runs to 16 residues. Germline V gene lookup returns CDR1 LNHDA and CDR2 SQIVND (reference sequence). The CDR3 DNA reads as TGTGCCAGTAGTATAGTCGGGGGAGGGGACCAAGAGACCCAGTACTTC. It specifies CASSIVGGGDQETQYF.

This chain links TRBV25-1 with TRBJ2-7; possibly TRBD2 for D (5 bases). The germline V gene encodes CDR1 MGHDK and CDR2 SYGVNS. This CDR3 comprises 14 residues. Trimming cost V 6 bases and J 2 bases, with 14 bases left between them. CDR3 coding DNA: TGTGCCAGCAGCGCCCTGGACTCACCCTACGAGCAGTACTTC. It yields the protein CASSALDSPYEQYF.

V is TRBV12-3 or TRBV12-4 and J is TRBJ1-5, with D hard to call. V lost 6 bases and J 4 bases, leaving 10 bases between the germline ends. The CDR3 sequence is 13 residues long. The CDR3 bases are TGTGCCAGCAGCTCCATGGAGAATCAGCCCCAGCATTTT. Protein product: CASSSMENQPQHF.

The V and J genes are TRBV28 and TRBJ2-5, with a possible D match to TRBD1 (6 bases). Per the germline V gene, CDR1 is MDHEN and CDR2 is SYDVKM. V lost 5 bases and J lost 5, with 18 bases in between. This CDR3 spans 15 amino acids. The CDR3 loop is CASSGYGRGDETQYF. CDR3 nucleotides: TGTGCCAGCAGTGGGTACGGCAGGGGTGATGAGACCCAGTACTTC. The full variable domain, in which reference TRBV28 and TRBJ2-5 provide the parts outside the CDR3, is DVKVTQSSRYLVKRTGEKVFLECVQDMDHENMFWYRQDPGLGLRLIYFSYDVKMKEKGDIPEGYSVSREKKERFSLILESASTNQTSMYLCASSGYGRGDETQYFGPGTRLLVL.

The rearrangement links TRBV28 to TRBJ2-3; TRBD1 matches at 9 bases. The CDR3 length is 17 residues. The germline gives CDR1 MDHEN, CDR2 SYDVKM. The V gene end was trimmed by 5 bases and the J gene end by 1 base; junction bases not matched to a gene: 10. The CDR3 coding sequence is TGTGCCAGCAGTAGTCCCGGGACAGGGACGGGCACAGATACGCAGTATTTT. This encodes CASSSPGTGTGTDTQYF.

This chain uses TRBV14 with TRBJ2-5; 7 nucleotides agree with TRBD2. This CDR3 has 16 residues. Trimming removed 1 base from V and 4 bases from J; junction bases left unmatched: 9. Germline CDR1 reads SGHDN; CDR2 reads FVKESK. The CDR3 is CASSQVNPPGGETQYF. CDR3 coding DNA: TGTGCCAGCAGCCAAGTTAACCCCCCGGGGGGAGAGACCCAGTACTTC.

CDR3 in amino acids: CAISESRSSGNTIYF. The CDR3 bases are TGTGCCATCAGTGAGTCCCGTTCCTCTGGAAACACCATATATTTT. V usage is TRBV10-3 and J usage is TRBJ1-3; D not resolved. Trimming stripped 0 bases from V and 0 bases from J, with 6 bases between. This CDR3 contains 15 residues. Germline-derived CDR1 and CDR2 are ENHRY and SYGVKD.

The CDR3: CASSLEGRAGNTIYF. The CDR3 nucleotides read TGTGCCAGCAGCTTGGAGGGCAGGGCTGGAAACACCATATATTTT. The rearrangement links TRBV5-8 to TRBJ1-3; D is possibly TRBD1 (5 bases). Germline CDR1 SGHTS, CDR2 YDEGEE. The V end lost 0 bases, the J end lost 2 bases, and 9 bases lay between the germline ends. The CDR3 consists of 15 residues.

The chain joins TRBV4-1 to TRBJ2-2; D gene ambiguous. The CDR3 runs 15 residues. Trimming stripped 4 bases from V and 1 base from J, with 10 bases between. CDR1 MGHRA and CDR2 YSYEKL come from the germline V gene. The CDR3 loop reads CASSPYAGNTGELFF. CDR3 nucleotide sequence: TGCGCCAGCAGCCCCTATGCCGGGAACACCGGGGAGCTGTTTTTT.

The chain employs TRBV21-1 and TRBJ1-2. TRBV21-1 is a known pseudogene. CDR3 size: 15 residues. The CDR3 nucleotides read TGTGCCAGCAGCACTGAACAAGGGTCCCACTATGGCTACACCTTC. Its protein product is CASSTEQGSHYGYTF.

V and J are TRBV9 and TRBJ2-5; 10 nucleotides line up with TRBD2. The CDR3 has 14 amino acids. The V gene's germline CDR1 is SGDLS and CDR2 YYNGEE. V was pared by 4 bases and J by 11 bases, with 11 bases of the junction left unmatched. CDR3 DNA: TGTGCCAGCAGCACTCTAGCGGGAGTTTCCGCACAGTACTTC. This gives the protein CASSTLAGVSAQYF.

V is TRBV11-3 and J is TRBJ1-4; D is unresolved. There are 13 residues in the CDR3. The germline V and J ends were trimmed by 0 bases and 8 bases, with 7 bases remaining between them. The germline gives CDR1 SGHNT, CDR2 YENEEA. In DNA form, the CDR3 reads TGTGCCAGCAGCTTAGAGGGAGGAGAAAAACTGTTTTTT. Encoded protein: CASSLEGGEKLFF. The entire variable domain, with the rest obtained from reference TRBV11-3 and TRBJ1-4, is as follows: EAGVVQSPRYKIIEKKQPVAFWCNPISGHNTLYWYLQNLGQGPELLIRYENEEAVDDSQLPKDRFSAERLKGVDSTLKIQPAELGDSAVYLCASSLEGGEKLFFGSGTQLSVL.

This clone was seen just once. This chain connects TRBV28 to TRBJ2-2, with 7 bases aligning to TRBD1. Germline CDR1 reads MDHEN; CDR2 reads SYDVKM. Losses at the gene ends were 6 bases for V and 7 bases for J; bases not matched to a gene: 11. There are 15 residues in the CDR3. This CDR3 reads CASSRDSRGVGELFF. CDR3 DNA: TGTGCCAGCAGCCGGGACAGCCGAGGAGTCGGGGAGCTGTTTTTT.

The V call is TRBV2, the J call TRBJ1-5, with D hard to call. The V gene lost 3 bases and the J gene lost 0 bases, with 9 bases spanning the gap. The CDR3 extends over 15 amino acids. The germline CDR1 and CDR2 sequences are SNHLY and FYNNEI. CDR3 in amino acids: CASSEVQASNQPQHF. CDR3 DNA sequence: TGTGCCAGCAGTGAGGTGCAGGCTAGCAATCAGCCCCAGCATTTT. The entire variable domain, with the rest obtained from reference TRBV2 and TRBJ1-5, is as follows: EPEVTQTPSHQVTQMGQEVILRCVPISNHLYFYWYRQILGQKVEFLVSFYNNEISEKSEIFDDQFSVERPDGSNFTLKIRSTKLEDSAMYFCASSEVQASNQPQHFGDGTRLSIL.

This chain connects TRBV12-3 or TRBV12-4 to TRBJ2-1; TRBD1 matches at 7 bases. V lost 3 bases, J lost 8 bases, and 1 base stayed unmatched. The CDR3 extends over 12 amino acids. For the CDR3, the DNA is TGTGCCAGCAGTTTTCAGGGGGATGAGCAGTTCTTC. Its protein product is CASSFQGDEQFF.

Worth noting for this clone: A read error may account for a junction end that differs from germline. The chain recombines TRBV7-7 with TRBJ2-2; TRBD1 is a possible D gene (6 bases). Germline loops: CDR1 SSHAT, CDR2 FNYEAQ (reference sequence). The CDR3 contains 16 residues. The CDR3 reads CASSLDKQGGTGELFF. CDR3 coding DNA: TGTGCTAGCAGCTTAGATAAACAGGGCGGGACCGGGGAGCTGTTTTTT. Filled out from reference TRBV7-7 and TRBJ2-2, the complete variable domain reads GAGVSQSPRYKVTKRGQDVTLRCDPISSHATLYWYQQALGQGPEFLTYFNYEAQPDKSGLPSDRFSAERPEGSISTLTIQRTEQRDSAMYRCASSLDKQGGTGELFFGEGSRLTVL.

V and J are TRBV10-3 and TRBJ1-2, with 8 bases aligning to TRBD1. Trimming cost V 6 bases and J 7 bases; bases outside gene matches: 7. Germline values: CDR1 ENHRY, CDR2 SYGVKD. The length of the CDR3 is 13 residues. CDR3: CAISPQGESGYTF. The CDR3 DNA follows: TGTGCCATCAGCCCACAGGGGGAAAGTGGCTACACCTTC.

A note on this clone: The junction differs from germline at one of its ends, possibly a read error. This chain joins TRBV7-9 and TRBJ1-6, with D tentatively TRBD1 (5 bases). The germline CDR1 and CDR2 sequences are SEHNR and FQNEAQ (reference sequence). This CDR3 spans 14 amino acids. CDR3 sequence reads: CASSRDPYNSPLHF. The CDR3 nucleotides are TGTGCCAGCAGCCGGGACCCCTACAATTCACCCCTCCACTTT.

As to this clone: Its ends do not fully match the called genes, so a read error is possible. The chain employs TRBV28 and TRBJ2-3, with 10 bases that match TRBD2. The CDR3 covers 13 residues. Looked up from germline, CDR1 is MDHEN and CDR2 is SYDVKM. The CDR3 sequence: CASSSGLAGVEHF. DNA for the CDR3: TGTGCCAGCAGCAGTGGTCTAGCGGGAGTCGAGCATTTT.